The rows below give T cell receptor beta chains drawn from one sample of a study of cytomegalovirus exposure and HLA in healthy donors. Method: immunoSEQ multiplex PCR; TCRdb's copy keeps in-frame clones and lacks some. The sample records about 260,000 clones, roughly 88% being singletons. The sequenced sample was PBMCs. The receptors were sampled from a woman aged 25 to 45 in good health and CMV-seronegative. Both conserved end residues are part of each CDR3. The D gene is left open where the match is weak. Size is stated for part of the rows, as once, few or many counts, or as a class when the clone is expanded.

cdr3_aa,cdr3_nt,v_call,d_call,clone_size,j_call
CASSLTGHTATNEKLFF,TGTGCCAGCAGCTTGACAGGACACACGGCAACTAATGAAAAACTGTTTTTT,TRBV7-7,NA,NA,TRBJ1-4
CASSLATGSYEQYF,TGTGCCAGCAGTCTAGCGACAGGGTCCTACGAGCAGTACTTC,TRBV27,NA,once,TRBJ2-7
CASSLGGWGGDTGELFF,TGTGCCAGCAGCTTAGGCGGTTGGGGGGGCGACACCGGGGAGCTGTTTTTT,TRBV11-1,NA,NA,TRBJ2-2
CASSIVASGYEQFF,TGTGCCAGTAGTATAGTAGCTAGTGGTTATGAGCAGTTCTTC,TRBV19,NA,NA,TRBJ2-1
CASSITNSGTPDTQYF,TGTGCCAGTAGTATAACGAATAGCGGGACCCCTGATACGCAGTATTTT,TRBV19,TRBD2,NA,TRBJ2-3
CATSRGRGAYEQYF,TGTGCCACCAGCAGAGGAAGAGGTGCGTACGAGCAGTACTTC,TRBV15,NA,NA,TRBJ2-7
CASSLARLAGDAGELFF,TGTGCCAGCAGCTTAGCCCGACTAGCGGGCGATGCCGGGGAGCTGTTTTTT,TRBV7-8,TRBD2,once,TRBJ2-2
CASSLRTSGIYEQYF,TGTGCCAGTAGTCTACGGACTAGCGGGATCTACGAGCAGTACTTC,TRBV19,TRBD2,medium-sized,TRBJ2-7
CASSSGGESYEQYF,TGTGCCAGCAGTTCAGGGGGGGAGTCCTACGAGCAGTACTTC,TRBV28,NA,NA,TRBJ2-7
CASRTQGRSGANVLTF,TGTGCCAGTCGGACGCAGGGCCGCTCTGGGGCCAACGTCCTGACTTTC,TRBV19,NA,NA,TRBJ2-6